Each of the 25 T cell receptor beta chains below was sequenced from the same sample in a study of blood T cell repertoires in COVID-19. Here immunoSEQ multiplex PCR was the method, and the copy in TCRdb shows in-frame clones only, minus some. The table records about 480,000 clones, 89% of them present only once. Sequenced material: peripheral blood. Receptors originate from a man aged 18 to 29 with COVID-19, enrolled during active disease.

For the CDR3, the DNA is TGTGCCAGCAGTTTCGGCCGGGACAGGGAACGGAGCACTGAAGCTTTCTTT. It yields the protein CASSFGRDRERSTEAFF. The gene calls are TRBV7-6 and TRBJ1-1; TRBD1 aligns across 9 bases. The CDR3 contains 17 residues. The V and J ends lost 6 bases and 4 bases, in that order; junction bases with no gene match: 15. Germline values: CDR1 SGHVS, CDR2 FNYEAQ.

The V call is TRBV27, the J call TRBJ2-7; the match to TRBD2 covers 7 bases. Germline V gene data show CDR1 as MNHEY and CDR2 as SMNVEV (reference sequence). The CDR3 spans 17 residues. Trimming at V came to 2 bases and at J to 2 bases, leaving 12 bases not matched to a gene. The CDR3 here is CASSLTLSGGAAYEQYF. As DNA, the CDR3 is TGTGCCAGCAGTTTAACTCTGTCGGGGGGAGCTGCCTACGAGCAGTACTTC.

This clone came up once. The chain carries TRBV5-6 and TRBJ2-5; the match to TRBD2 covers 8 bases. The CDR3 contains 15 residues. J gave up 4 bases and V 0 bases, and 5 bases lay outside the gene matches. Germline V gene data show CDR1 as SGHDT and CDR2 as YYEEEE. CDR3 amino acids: CASSLAASGRETQYF. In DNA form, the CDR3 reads TGTGCCAGCAGCTTGGCGGCTAGCGGGCGAGAGACCCAGTACTTC.

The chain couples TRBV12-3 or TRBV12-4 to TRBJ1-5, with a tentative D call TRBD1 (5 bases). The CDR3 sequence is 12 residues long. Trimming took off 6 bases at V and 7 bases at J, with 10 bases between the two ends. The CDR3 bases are TGTGCCAGCAGGTTCAGGGCCCAGCCCCAGCATTTT. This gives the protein CASRFRAQPQHF.

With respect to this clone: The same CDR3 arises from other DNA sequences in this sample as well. The DNA of the CDR3 is TGCGCCAGCAGCTTGGGGGGCTACACAGATACGCAGTATTTT. This codes for CASSLGGYTDTQYF. V and J are TRBV5-1 and TRBJ2-3; D possibly corresponds to TRBD1 (5 bases). Trimming removed 0 bases at V and 2 bases at J, with 7 bases between. Germline-derived CDR1 and CDR2 are SGHRS and YFSETQ. The CDR3 runs to 14 residues.

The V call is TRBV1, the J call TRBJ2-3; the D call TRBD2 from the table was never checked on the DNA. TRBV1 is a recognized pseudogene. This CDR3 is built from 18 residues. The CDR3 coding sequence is TGCACCAGCAGCCAAGATCTGGGACTAGCGGGAGGCACAGATACGCAGTATTTT. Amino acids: CTSSQDLGLAGGTDTQYF.

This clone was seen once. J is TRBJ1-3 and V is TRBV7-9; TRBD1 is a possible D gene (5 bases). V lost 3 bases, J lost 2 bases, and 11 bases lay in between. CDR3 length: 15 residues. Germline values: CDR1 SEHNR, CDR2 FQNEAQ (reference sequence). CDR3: CASSFPGGAGNTIYF. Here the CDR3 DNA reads TGTGCCAGCAGCTTCCCCGGGGGAGCTGGAAACACCATATATTTT.

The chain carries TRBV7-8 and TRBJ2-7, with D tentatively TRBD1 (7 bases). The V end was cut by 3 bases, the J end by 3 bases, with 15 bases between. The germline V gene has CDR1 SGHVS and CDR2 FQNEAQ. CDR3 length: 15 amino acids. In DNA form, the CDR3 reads TGTGCCAGCAGCTTGCTCGGACAGGAGGGCTACGAGCAGTACTTC. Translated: CASSLLGQEGYEQYF.

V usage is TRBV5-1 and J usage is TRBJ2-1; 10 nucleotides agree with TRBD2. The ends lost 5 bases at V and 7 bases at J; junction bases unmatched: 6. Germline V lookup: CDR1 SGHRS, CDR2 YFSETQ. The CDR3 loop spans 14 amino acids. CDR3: CASRGVLAGNEQFF. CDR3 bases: TGCGCCAGCAGGGGAGTACTAGCGGGGAATGAGCAGTTCTTC.

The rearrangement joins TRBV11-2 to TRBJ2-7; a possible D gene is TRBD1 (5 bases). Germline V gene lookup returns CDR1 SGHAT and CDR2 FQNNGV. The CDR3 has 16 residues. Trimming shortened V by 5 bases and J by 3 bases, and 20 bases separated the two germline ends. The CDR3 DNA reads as TGTGCCAGCAGCACCCAAACCGACAGTTCGTACTACGAGCAGTACTTC. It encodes CASSTQTDSSYYEQYF.

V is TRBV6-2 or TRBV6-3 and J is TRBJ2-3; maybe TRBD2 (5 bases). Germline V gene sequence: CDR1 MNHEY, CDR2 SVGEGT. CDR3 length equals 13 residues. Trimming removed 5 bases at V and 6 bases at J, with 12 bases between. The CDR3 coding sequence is TGTGCCAGCAGTCAGGACTCCCCCGATACGCAGTATTTT. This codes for CASSQDSPDTQYF.

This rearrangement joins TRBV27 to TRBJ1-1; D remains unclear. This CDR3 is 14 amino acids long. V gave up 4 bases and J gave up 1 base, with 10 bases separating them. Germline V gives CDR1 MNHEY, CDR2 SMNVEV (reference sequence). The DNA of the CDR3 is TGTGCCAGCAGTTCGCCTGGGAGGAACACTGAAGCTTTCTTT. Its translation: CASSSPGRNTEAFF.

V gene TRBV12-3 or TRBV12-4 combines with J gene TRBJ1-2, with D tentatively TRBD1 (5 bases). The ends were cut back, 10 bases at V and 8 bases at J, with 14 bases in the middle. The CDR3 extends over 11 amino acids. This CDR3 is CATDNGGGYTF. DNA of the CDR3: TGTGCCACCGATAACGGGGGAGGCTACACCTTC.

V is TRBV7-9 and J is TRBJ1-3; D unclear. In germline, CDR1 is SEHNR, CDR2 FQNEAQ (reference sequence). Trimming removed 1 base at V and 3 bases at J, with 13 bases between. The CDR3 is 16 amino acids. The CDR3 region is CASSLGGGRSGNTIYF. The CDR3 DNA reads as TGTGCCAGCAGCTTAGGCGGAGGGAGAAGTGGAAACACCATATATTTT.

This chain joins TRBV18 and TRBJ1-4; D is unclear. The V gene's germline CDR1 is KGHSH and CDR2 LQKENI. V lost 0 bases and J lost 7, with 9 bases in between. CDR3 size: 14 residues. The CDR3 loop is CASSPPGLGEKLFF. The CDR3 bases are TGTGCCAGCTCACCACCGGGCCTGGGTGAAAAACTGTTTTTT.

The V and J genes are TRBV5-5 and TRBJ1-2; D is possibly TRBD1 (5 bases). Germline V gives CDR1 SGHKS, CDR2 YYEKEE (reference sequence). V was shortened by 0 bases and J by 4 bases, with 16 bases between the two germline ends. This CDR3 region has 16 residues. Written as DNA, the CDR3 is TGTGCCAGCAGCTTGGTAAGGGGTCTGACCATCTATGGCTACACCTTC. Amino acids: CASSLVRGLTIYGYTF. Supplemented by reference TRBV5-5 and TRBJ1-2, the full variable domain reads DAGVTQSPTHLIKTRGQQVTLRCSPISGHKSVSWYQQVLGQGPQFIFQYYEKEERGRGNFPDRFSARQFPNYSSELNVNALLLGDSALYLCASSLVRGLTIYGYTFGSGTRLTVV.

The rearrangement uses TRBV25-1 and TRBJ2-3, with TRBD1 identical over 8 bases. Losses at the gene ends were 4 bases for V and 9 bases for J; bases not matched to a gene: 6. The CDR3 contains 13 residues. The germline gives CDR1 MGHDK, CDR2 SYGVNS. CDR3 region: CASSGAGTGTQYF. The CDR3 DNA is TGTGCCAGCAGTGGGGCAGGGACAGGAACGCAGTATTTT.

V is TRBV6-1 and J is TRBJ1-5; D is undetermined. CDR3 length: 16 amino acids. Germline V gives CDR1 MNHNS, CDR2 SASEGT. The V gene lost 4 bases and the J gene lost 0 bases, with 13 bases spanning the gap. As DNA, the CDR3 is TGTGCCAGCAGTGCTGTTGTTGGGAGTAGCAATCAGCCCCAGCATTTT. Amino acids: CASSAVVGSSNQPQHF.

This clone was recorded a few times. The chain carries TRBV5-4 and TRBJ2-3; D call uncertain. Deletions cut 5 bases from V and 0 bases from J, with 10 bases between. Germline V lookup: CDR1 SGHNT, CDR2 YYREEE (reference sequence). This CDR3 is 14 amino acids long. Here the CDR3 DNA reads TGTGCCAGCAGGGGCACGGATAGCACAGATACGCAGTATTTT. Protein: CASRGTDSTDTQYF.

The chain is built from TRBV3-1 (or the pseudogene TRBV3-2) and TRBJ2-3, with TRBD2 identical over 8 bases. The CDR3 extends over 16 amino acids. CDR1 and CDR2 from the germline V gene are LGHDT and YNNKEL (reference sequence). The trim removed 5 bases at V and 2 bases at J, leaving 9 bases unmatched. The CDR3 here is CASSSRGSGVTDTQYF. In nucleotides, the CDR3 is TGTGCCAGCAGCTCTCGGGGTAGCGGGGTCACAGATACGCAGTATTTT.

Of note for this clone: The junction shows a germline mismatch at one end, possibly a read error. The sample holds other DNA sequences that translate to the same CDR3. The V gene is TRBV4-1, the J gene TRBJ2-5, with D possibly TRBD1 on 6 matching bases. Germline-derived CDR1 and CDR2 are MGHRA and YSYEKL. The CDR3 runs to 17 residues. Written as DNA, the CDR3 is TGCGCCAGCAGCCAAGGACAGGCCGATACGGGAAAAGAGACCCAATACTTC. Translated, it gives CASSQGQADTGKETQYF.

CDR3 sequence reads: CASSRTGGSYEQYF. In DNA, the CDR3 is TGTGCCAGCAGCCGGACAGGCGGCTCCTACGAGCAGTACTTC. This rearrangement joins TRBV27 to TRBJ2-7; 7 bases fit TRBD1. This CDR3 spans 14 amino acids. The junction had 5 bases not matched to a gene; V was cut back by 6 bases and J by 0 bases. CDR1 is MNHEY, CDR2 SMNVEV, per germline (reference sequence).

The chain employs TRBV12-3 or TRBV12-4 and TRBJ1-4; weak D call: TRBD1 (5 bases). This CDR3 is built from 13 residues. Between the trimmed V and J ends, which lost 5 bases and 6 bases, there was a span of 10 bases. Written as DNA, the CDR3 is TGTGCCAGCAGTCAGGGCGTCGATGAAAAACTGTTTTTT. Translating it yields CASSQGVDEKLFF.

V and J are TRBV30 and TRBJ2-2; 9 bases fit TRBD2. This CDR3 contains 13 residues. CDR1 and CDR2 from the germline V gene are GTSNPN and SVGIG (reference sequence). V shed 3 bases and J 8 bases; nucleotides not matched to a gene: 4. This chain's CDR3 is CAWSRTSEGELFF. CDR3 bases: TGTGCCTGGAGCAGGACTAGCGAGGGGGAGCTGTTTTTT.

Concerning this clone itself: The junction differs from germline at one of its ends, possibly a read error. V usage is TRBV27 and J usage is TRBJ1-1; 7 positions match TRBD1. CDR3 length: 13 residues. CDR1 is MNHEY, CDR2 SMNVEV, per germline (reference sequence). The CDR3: CASSLRQGGGLSF. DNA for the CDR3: TGTGCCAGCAGTTTACGACAGGGAGGCGGCCTAAGTTTT.